Reported below is one T cell receptor beta chain. These data come from a study of patients and donors after allogeneic stem cell transplantation. MiXCR, run by TCRdb on the RT-PCR reads, gives a single entry per CDR3 protein. The sample has under 200,000 distinct CDR3 sequences; roughly 30% are singletons. Looked up from germline, CDR1 is PRHDT and CDR2 is FYEKMQ (reference sequence). Unmatched junction bases numbered 8, after V lost 2 bases and J lost 10 bases. The CDR3 has 14 residues. The source of this sequence is a human donor who was either an allogeneic HSCT recipient or a stem cell or donor lymphocyte infusion donor (not recorded which). It is not recorded whose cells these are; they may come from a transplant donor. The V and J genes are TRBV13 and TRBJ2-4; 7 bases are a match to TRBD2. Sequencing was performed on blood, either unsorted or a sorted T cell fraction (not recorded which). CDR3 region: CASSLTAGVSIQYF. The CDR3 region has the DNA TGTGCCAGCAGCTTAACCGCGGGAGTGTCGATTCAGTACTTC. The full variable domain, its missing parts supplied by reference TRBV13 and TRBJ2-4, is AAGVIQSPRHLIKEKRETATLKCYPIPRHDTVYWYQQGPGQDPQFLISFYEKMQSDKGSIPDRFSAQQFSDYHSELNMSSLELGDSALYFCASSLTAGVSIQYFGAGTRLSVL.